This T cell receptor beta chain was captured in a study of blood T cells in healthy people across ages. Study outcomes and limitations: PBMCs were not sorted, which prevented a conclusive comparison of naive versus antigen-experienced cells.

The CDR3 is 14 amino acids. Germline CDR1 and CDR2: MNHNS and SASEGT. Worth noting for this clonotype: Its antigen is undetermined.

Sample-barcoded 5' priming and a J-beta primer mix drove a second PCR of about 6 to 11 cycles. One entry per CDR3 protein, called by TCRdb with MiXCR from the 5' RACE reads. Among fewer than 800,000 distinct CDR3 sequences listed, about 25% were seen once. The data were also submitted as part of a second study, on T cells of mothers and their children. This second study notes: M1S, a second-PCR primer, added sample barcodes and 2-4 random nucleotides. Sequencing got over 9 million TCR beta CDR3 reads from each mother and approximately 3 million from each child.

Sequencing was performed on blood. The receptor's source is a boy younger than 18 in good health. The V call is TRBV6-1, the J call TRBJ2-5; D gene ambiguous. The J call is in doubt because the DNA end fits TRBJ2-7 better. CDR3 region: CASNKVELDYEQYF. CDR3 DNA sequence: TGTGCCAGCAATAAAGTCGAATTAGACTACGAGCAGTACTTC.